This section outlines one TCR beta chain sequence together with its context. Its antigen is unknown. The data are from a study of post-analysis software for immune sequencing data. Prepared libraries of TCR beta cDNA carried unique molecular identifiers. From the PCR reads, TCRdb called clonotypes with MiXCR, one entry per CDR3 protein. In the table there are hundreds of thousands of distinct CDR3 sequences, roughly 27% of which are singletons. General study results and limits: Patients used about five TRBV segments, including TRBV5-6, TRBV5-1 and TRBV20-1, more often than controls.

Trimming took 7 bases from V and 4 from J; bases not matched to a gene: 10. The CDR3 is 16 amino acids. Looked up from germline, CDR1 is SNHLY and CDR2 is FYNNEI. V gene TRBV2 combines with J gene TRBJ2-2; 9 bases are a match to TRBD1. The specimen sequenced was blood. The receptor was isolated from a girl aged 10 to 17 with multiple sclerosis. The CDR3 loop is CASKLHLQGATGELFF. CDR3 DNA: TGTGCCAGCAAGCTCCACTTACAGGGGGCCACCGGGGAGCTGTTTTTT.